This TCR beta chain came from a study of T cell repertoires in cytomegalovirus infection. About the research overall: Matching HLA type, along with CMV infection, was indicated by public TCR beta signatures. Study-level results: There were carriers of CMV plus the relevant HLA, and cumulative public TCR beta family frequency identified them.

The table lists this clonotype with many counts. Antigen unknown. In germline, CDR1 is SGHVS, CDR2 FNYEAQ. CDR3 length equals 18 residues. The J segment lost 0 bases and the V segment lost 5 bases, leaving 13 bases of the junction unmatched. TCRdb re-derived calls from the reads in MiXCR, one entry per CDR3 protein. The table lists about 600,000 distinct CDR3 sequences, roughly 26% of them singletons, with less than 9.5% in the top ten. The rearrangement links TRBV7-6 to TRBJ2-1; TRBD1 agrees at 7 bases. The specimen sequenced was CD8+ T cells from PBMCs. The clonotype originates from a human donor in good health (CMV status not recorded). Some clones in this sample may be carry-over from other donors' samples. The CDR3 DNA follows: TGTGCCAGCAGCCAAAGGCCTACCGGGACAGACTCCTACAATGAGCAGTTCTTC. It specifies CASSQRPTGTDSYNEQFF.